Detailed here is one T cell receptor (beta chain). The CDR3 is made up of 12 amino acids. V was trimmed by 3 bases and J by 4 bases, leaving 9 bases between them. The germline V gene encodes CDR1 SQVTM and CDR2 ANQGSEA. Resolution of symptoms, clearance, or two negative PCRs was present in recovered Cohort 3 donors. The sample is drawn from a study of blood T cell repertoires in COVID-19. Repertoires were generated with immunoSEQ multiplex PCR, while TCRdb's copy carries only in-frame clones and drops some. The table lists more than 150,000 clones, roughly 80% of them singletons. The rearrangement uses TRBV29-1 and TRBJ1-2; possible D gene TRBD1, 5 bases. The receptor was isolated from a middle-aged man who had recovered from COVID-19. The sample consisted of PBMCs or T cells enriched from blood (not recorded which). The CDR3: CSVDRVGYGYTF. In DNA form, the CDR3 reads TGCAGCGTTGACAGGGTCGGCTATGGCTACACCTTC.